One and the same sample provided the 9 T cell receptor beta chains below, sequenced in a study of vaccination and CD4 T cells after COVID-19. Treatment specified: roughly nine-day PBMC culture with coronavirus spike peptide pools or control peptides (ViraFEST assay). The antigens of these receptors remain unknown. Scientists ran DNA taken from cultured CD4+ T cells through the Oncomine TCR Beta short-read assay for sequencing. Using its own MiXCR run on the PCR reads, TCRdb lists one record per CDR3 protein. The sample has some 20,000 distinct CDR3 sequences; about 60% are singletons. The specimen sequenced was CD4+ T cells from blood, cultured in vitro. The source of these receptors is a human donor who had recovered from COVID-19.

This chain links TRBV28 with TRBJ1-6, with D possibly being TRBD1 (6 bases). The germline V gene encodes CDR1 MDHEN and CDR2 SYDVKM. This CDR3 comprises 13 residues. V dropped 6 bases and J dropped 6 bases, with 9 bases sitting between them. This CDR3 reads CASRQGSNSPLHF. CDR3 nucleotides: TGTGCCAGCAGACAGGGTAGTAATTCACCCCTCCACTTT.

Here the CDR3 DNA reads TGTGCCAGCAGGTCTCGCACAGATACGCAGTATTTT. This gives the protein CASRSRTDTQYF. The V gene is TRBV27, the J gene TRBJ2-3; D is unresolved. The CDR3 is made up of 12 amino acids. Trimming removed 6 bases at V and 1 base at J, with 5 bases between. The germline gives CDR1 MNHEY, CDR2 SMNVEV (reference sequence).

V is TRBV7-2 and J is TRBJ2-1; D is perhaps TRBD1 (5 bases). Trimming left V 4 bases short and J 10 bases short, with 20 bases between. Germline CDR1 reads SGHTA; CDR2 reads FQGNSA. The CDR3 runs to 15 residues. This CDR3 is CASSSQSRREGEQFF. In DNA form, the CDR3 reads TGTGCCAGCAGCTCGCAATCCCGCAGGGAAGGAGAGCAGTTCTTC.

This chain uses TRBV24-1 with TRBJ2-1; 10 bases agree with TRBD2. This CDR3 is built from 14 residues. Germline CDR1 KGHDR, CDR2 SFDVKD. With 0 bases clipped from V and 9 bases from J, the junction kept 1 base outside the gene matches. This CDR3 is CATSDLWTSGEQFF. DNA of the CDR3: TGTGCCACCAGTGATTTGTGGACTAGCGGTGAGCAGTTCTTC.

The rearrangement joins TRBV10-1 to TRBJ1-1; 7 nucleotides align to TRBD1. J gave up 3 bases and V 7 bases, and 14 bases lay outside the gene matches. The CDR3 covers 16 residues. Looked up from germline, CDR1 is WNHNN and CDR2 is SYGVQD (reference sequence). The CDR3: CASISDRARQDTEAFF. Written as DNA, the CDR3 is TGCGCCAGCATTTCCGACAGGGCCCGTCAGGACACTGAAGCTTTCTTT.

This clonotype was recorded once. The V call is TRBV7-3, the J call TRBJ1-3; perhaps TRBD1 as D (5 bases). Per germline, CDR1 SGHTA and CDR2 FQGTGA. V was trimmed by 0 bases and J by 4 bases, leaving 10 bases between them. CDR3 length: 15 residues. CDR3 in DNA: TGTGCCAGCAGCTTAACGGCAGGGAAGGGAAACACCATATATTTT. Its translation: CASSLTAGKGNTIYF.

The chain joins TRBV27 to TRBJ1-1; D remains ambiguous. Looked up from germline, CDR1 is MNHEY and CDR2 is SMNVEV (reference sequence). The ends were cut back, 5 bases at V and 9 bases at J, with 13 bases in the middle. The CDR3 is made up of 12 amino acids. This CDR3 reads CASSLGTGKAFF. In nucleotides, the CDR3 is TGTGCCAGCAGTCTTGGCACGGGGAAAGCTTTCTTT.

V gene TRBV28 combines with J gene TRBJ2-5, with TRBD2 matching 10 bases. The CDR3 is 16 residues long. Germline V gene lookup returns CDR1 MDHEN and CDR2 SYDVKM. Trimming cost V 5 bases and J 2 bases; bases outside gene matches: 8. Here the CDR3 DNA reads TGTGCCAGCAGTCCCGCAGGACTAGCGGTACAAGAGACCCAGTACTTC. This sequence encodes CASSPAGLAVQETQYF.

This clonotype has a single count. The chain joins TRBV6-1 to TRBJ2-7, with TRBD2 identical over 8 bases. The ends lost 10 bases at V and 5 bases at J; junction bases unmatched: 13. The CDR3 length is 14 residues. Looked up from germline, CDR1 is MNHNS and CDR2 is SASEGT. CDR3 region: CATASAGDDNEQYF. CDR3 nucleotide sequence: TGTGCCACAGCCTCAGCGGGAGATGATAACGAGCAGTACTTC.